These 27 T cell receptor beta chains came from one sample sequenced in a study of technical replicates of blood from several donors. The table came from immunoSEQ multiplex PCR; TCRdb's copy has only in-frame clones and leaves some out. The sample contains roughly 93,000 clones, about 96% of which appear only once. Sequenced: T cells isolated from PBMCs. The receptors were gathered from a human donor in good health.

The V call is TRBV29-1, the J call TRBJ2-1; D remains ambiguous. The V and J ends lost 5 bases and 5 bases respectively, with 13 bases between them. Per the germline V gene, CDR1 is SQVTM and CDR2 is ANQGSEA. This CDR3 has 13 amino acids. The CDR3: CSVITLVNNEQFF. CDR3 sequence (DNA): TGCAGCGTTATAACTTTGGTCAACAATGAGCAGTTCTTC.

The V and J genes are TRBV6-1 and TRBJ1-1, with 9 bases that match TRBD1. This CDR3 comprises 17 residues. The V and J ends lost 4 bases and 2 bases, in that order; junction bases with no gene match: 11. CDR1 MNHNS and CDR2 SASEGT come from the germline V gene. This CDR3 is CASSVLLGQGTNTEAFF. DNA for the CDR3: TGTGCCAGCAGTGTTCTACTCGGACAGGGGACTAACACTGAAGCTTTCTTT.

V usage is TRBV28 and J usage is TRBJ1-5, with D perhaps matching TRBD1 (5 bases). Germline V gene sequence: CDR1 MDHEN, CDR2 SYDVKM. Trimming removed 6 bases at V and 4 bases at J, with 13 bases between. The length of the CDR3 is 14 residues. The CDR3 reads CASSYEYRNQPQHF. CDR3 coding DNA: TGTGCCAGCAGCTATGAGTACAGGAATCAGCCCCAGCATTTT.

V usage is TRBV7-9 and J usage is TRBJ2-5, with D possibly being TRBD2 (6 bases). The CDR3 has 15 amino acids. Germline-derived CDR1 and CDR2 are SEHNR and FQNEAQ (reference sequence). The germline V and J ends were trimmed by 5 bases and 5 bases, with 18 bases remaining between them. CDR3 amino acids: CASSPMTRLTETQYF. CDR3 nucleotides: TGTGCCAGCAGCCCTATGACTAGATTAACGGAGACCCAGTACTTC.

The rearrangement joins TRBV2 to TRBJ1-2; TRBD1 matches 12 bases. V lost 6 bases, J lost 4 bases, and 12 bases stayed unmatched. Germline V gives CDR1 SNHLY, CDR2 FYNNEI. This CDR3 spans 17 amino acids. CDR3 protein: CASRAGTGGPVGYGYTF. As DNA, the CDR3 is TGTGCCAGCAGGGCCGGGACAGGGGGCCCAGTGGGCTATGGCTACACCTTC.

The chain recombines TRBV18 with TRBJ1-1, with a tentative D call TRBD1 (5 bases). The CDR3 totals 15 residues. Trimming removed 5 bases at V and 1 base at J, with 14 bases between. Germline CDR1 reads KGHSH; CDR2 reads LQKENI. The CDR3 DNA is TGTGCCAGCTCATCTGGCAGGGTTGGGAACACTGAAGCTTTCTTT. Translated, it gives CASSSGRVGNTEAFF.

The chain uses TRBV2 and TRBJ2-7; D might be TRBD2 (5 bases). Deletions cut 1 base from V and 2 bases from J, with 12 bases between. Germline-derived CDR1 and CDR2 are SNHLY and FYNNEI. CDR3 length: 15 amino acids. As DNA, the CDR3 is TGTGCCAGCAGTGAAGAATGGCGGGCCGCCTACGAGCAGTACTTC. Protein product: CASSEEWRAAYEQYF.

This clone was detected only a few times. The V gene is TRBV28, the J gene TRBJ1-5, with 9 positions matching TRBD1. CDR3 length: 15 residues. Germline V gene sequence: CDR1 MDHEN, CDR2 SYDVKM. Losses at the gene ends were 5 bases for V and 1 base for J; bases not matched to a gene: 3. The chain's CDR3 is CASSTDRGSNQPQHF. DNA of the CDR3: TGTGCCAGCAGTACCGACAGGGGGAGCAATCAGCCCCAGCATTTT.

This clone appeared once. This sequence joins TRBV6-6 and TRBJ2-1; perhaps TRBD1 as D (6 bases). Germline assignment: CDR1 MNHNY and CDR2 SVGAGI (reference sequence). This CDR3 region has 15 residues. Trimming removed 6 bases at V and 2 bases at J, with 14 bases between. CDR3 loop: CASRTGINPYNEQFF. In DNA, the CDR3 is TGTGCCAGCAGAACAGGGATTAACCCCTACAATGAGCAGTTCTTC.

The chain joins TRBV5-1 to TRBJ2-5, with unresolved D. The CDR3 extends over 12 amino acids. Germline V gene data show CDR1 as SGHRS and CDR2 as YFSETQ. With 4 bases removed from V and 2 bases from J, the gap between germline ends came to 6 bases. The CDR3 sequence is CASSGQQETQYF. CDR3 nucleotides: TGCGCCAGCAGCGGGCAGCAAGAGACCCAGTACTTC.

The chain has TRBV6-1 and TRBJ2-3, with 9 bases lining up with TRBD2. The V and J ends lost 4 bases and 1 base, in that order; junction bases with no gene match: 3. This CDR3 is built from 15 residues. The germline CDR1 and CDR2 sequences are MNHNS and SASEGT. CDR3 in DNA: TGTGCCAGCAGTGCTATAGCGGGGGGCACAGATACGCAGTATTTT. It yields the protein CASSAIAGGTDTQYF.

This chain joins TRBV27 and TRBJ1-2; 11 bases are a match to TRBD1. Germline CDR1 is MNHEY and CDR2 is SMNVEV (reference sequence). V shed 6 bases, J shed 8 bases, and the junction held 14 bases outside the gene matches. This CDR3 has 16 residues. The CDR3 region has the DNA TGTGCCAGCAGAACAGAATGGGACAGGGGGTCGAGAGGCTACACCTTC. Protein product: CASRTEWDRGSRGYTF.

This chain uses TRBV5-1 with TRBJ2-2; a possible D gene is TRBD2 (5 bases). In germline, CDR1 is SGHRS, CDR2 YFSETQ. This CDR3 has 15 residues. V lost 2 bases, J lost 2 bases, and 10 bases lay in between. Here the CDR3 reads CASSFFPGNTGELFF. CDR3 nucleotides: TGCGCCAGCAGCTTTTTCCCGGGAAACACCGGGGAGCTGTTTTTT.

This clone was seen a single time. The CDR3 sequence is CASSASPGTSDTQYF. CDR3 DNA: TGTGCCAGCAGTGCGTCGCCAGGGACTTCAGATACGCAGTATTTT. This chain joins TRBV25-1 and TRBJ2-3, with a tentative D call TRBD2 (6 bases). The CDR3 loop spans 15 amino acids. Trimming shortened V by 4 bases and J by 4 bases, and 15 bases separated the two germline ends. Per germline, CDR1 MGHDK and CDR2 SYGVNS.

The sample holds one count of this clone. The chain employs TRBV29-1 and TRBJ2-7, with 14 bases aligning to TRBD2. The CDR3 loop spans 14 amino acids. The germline CDR1 and CDR2 sequences are SQVTM and ANQGSEA. V dropped 6 bases and J dropped 6; count of bases not matched to a gene: 7. The CDR3 region is CSVGTSGSFAEQYF. Here the CDR3 DNA reads TGCAGCGTCGGGACTAGCGGGAGTTTCGCCGAGCAGTACTTC.

CDR3 loop: CATSTGLQGRQETQYF. In DNA, the CDR3 is TGTGCCACCAGCACAGGCCTACAGGGAAGGCAAGAGACCCAGTACTTC. This rearrangement joins TRBV15 to TRBJ2-5, with D possibly matching TRBD1 (6 bases). V dropped 4 bases and J dropped 2 bases, with 17 bases sitting between them. This CDR3 comprises 16 residues. In germline, CDR1 is LNHNV, CDR2 YYDKDF (reference sequence).

The V gene is TRBV11-2, the J gene TRBJ2-1, with D perhaps TRBD2 (5 bases). The CDR3 is made up of 13 amino acids. The V end lost 3 bases, the J end lost 6 bases, and 9 bases lay between the germline ends. Looked up from germline, CDR1 is SGHAT and CDR2 is FQNNGV. For the CDR3, the DNA is TGTGCCAGCAGCTTTTCCCGGGGCAATGAGCAGTTCTTC. It encodes CASSFSRGNEQFF.

This clone came up once. This rearrangement joins TRBV28 to TRBJ1-2; 8 bases are a match to TRBD1. Germline CDR1 and CDR2: MDHEN and SYDVKM. The CDR3 length is 12 residues. V shed 8 bases and J 5 bases; nucleotides not matched to a gene: 4. The CDR3 nucleotides read TGTGCCAGCGGGGACAGGACGTATGGCTACACCTTC. Translating it yields CASGDRTYGYTF.

The J gene is TRBJ2-7, the V gene TRBV18, with TRBD2 as a possible D gene (6 bases). V was shortened by 4 bases and J by 7 bases, with 14 bases between the two germline ends. This CDR3 has 13 amino acids. The germline V gene encodes CDR1 KGHSH and CDR2 LQKENI. In nucleotides, the CDR3 is TGTGCCAGCTCACAAGGGACTTCGCGAGAGCAGTACTTC. Translating it yields CASSQGTSREQYF.

This rearrangement joins TRBV5-1 to TRBJ2-7; 8 bases match TRBD1. Per germline, CDR1 SGHRS and CDR2 YFSETQ. J lost 2 bases, V lost 2 bases, and 3 bases had no gene match. The CDR3 contains 14 residues. The CDR3 coding sequence is TGCGCCAGCAGCTTCGGGACAGGCCCCTACGAGCAGTACTTC. Translation gives CASSFGTGPYEQYF.

The genes are TRBV27 and TRBJ2-7; TRBD2 matches at 10 bases. Germline CDR1 and CDR2: MNHEY and SMNVEV (reference sequence). The V segment lost 0 bases and the J segment 7 bases; nucleotides outside the gene matches: 9. The CDR3 length is 16 residues. The CDR3 protein is CASSLSFLAGAQEQYF. For the CDR3, the DNA is TGTGCCAGCAGTTTATCTTTCCTAGCGGGAGCCCAGGAGCAGTACTTC.

The chain joins TRBV5-8 to TRBJ2-3, with D uncertain. The germline CDR1 and CDR2 sequences are SGHTS and YDEGEE. The CDR3 length is 13 residues. Trimming left V 3 bases short and J 3 bases short, with 8 bases between. CDR3 protein: CASSSSGTDTQYF. CDR3 bases: TGTGCCAGCAGCTCATCGGGTACAGATACGCAGTATTTT.

J is TRBJ1-2 and V is TRBV6-5; possible D gene TRBD1, 5 bases. CDR1 is MNHEY and CDR2 is SVGAGI in the germline V gene. Between the trimmed V and J ends, which lost 0 bases and 11 bases, there was a span of 22 bases. The CDR3 sequence is 16 residues long. DNA for the CDR3: TGTGCCAGCAGTTACTCCCGGACATCTCAGTCGCAGTTATACACCTTC. This codes for CASSYSRTSQSQLYTF.

The J gene is TRBJ2-5, the V gene TRBV5-1; 8 bases map to TRBD2. The V segment lost 8 bases and the J segment 5 bases; nucleotides outside the gene matches: 11. CDR1 is SGHRS and CDR2 is YFSETQ in the germline V gene. This CDR3 has 14 amino acids. CDR3 sequence: CASKGAGAVETQYF. The CDR3 DNA reads as TGCGCCAGTAAAGGAGCGGGAGCGGTCGAGACCCAGTACTTC. The full variable domain, in which reference TRBV5-1 and TRBJ2-5 provide the parts outside the CDR3, is KAGVTQTPRYLIKTRGQQVTLSCSPISGHRSVSWYQQTPGQGLQFLFEYFSETQRNKGNFPGRFSGRQFSNSRSEMNVSTLELGDSALYLCASKGAGAVETQYFGPGTRLLVL.

This sequence joins TRBV5-4 and TRBJ1-1; 8 nucleotides match TRBD1. V gave up 3 bases and J gave up 1 base; unmatched junction bases: 2. Germline CDR1 is SGHNT and CDR2 is YYREEE (reference sequence). The CDR3 is 14 amino acids. The CDR3 nucleotides are TGTGCCAGCAGCTGGGACAGGCAGAACACTGAAGCTTTCTTT. Protein sequence: CASSWDRQNTEAFF.

The chain couples TRBV5-1 to TRBJ1-2; 12 bases are shared with TRBD1. Germline CDR1 SGHRS, CDR2 YFSETQ. The CDR3 has 15 residues. After removal of 4 bases from V and 8 bases from J, the junction contained 9 bases not matched to a gene. The CDR3: CASSAPGQGALGYTF. The CDR3 DNA follows: TGCGCCAGCAGCGCCCCGGGACAGGGGGCATTGGGCTACACCTTC.

This chain uses TRBV6-6 with TRBJ1-4, with D maybe TRBD1 (5 bases). Germline V gene sequence: CDR1 MNHNY, CDR2 SVGAGI (reference sequence). The CDR3 contains 13 residues. The CDR3 loop is CGSAARGSEKLFF. CDR3 bases: TGTGGGTCAGCGGCGCGGGGGAGTGAAAAACTGTTTTTT.